One sample yielded the 26 T cell receptor beta chains listed below, sequenced in a study of cytomegalovirus exposure and HLA in healthy donors. In the PCR, 60 Vbeta and 13 Jbeta primers were used. The protocol was immunoSEQ multiplex PCR, while the TCRdb copy is restricted to in-frame clones and leaves out a portion. The sample yields about 140,000 clones, approximately 80% seen once. Source material: PBMCs. These receptors originate from a man aged 50-60 years in good health and CMV-seronegative.

Comment on this clone: A read error may account for a junction end that differs from germline. This sequence joins TRBV29-1 and TRBJ2-1, with D unresolved. This CDR3 has 13 residues. CDR1 SQVTM and CDR2 ANQGSEA come from the germline V gene. CDR3 in DNA: TGCAGCTTTGACAAGAGCTCCTACAATGAGCAGTTCTTC. Its protein is CSFDKSSYNEQFF.

The chain has TRBV5-1 and TRBJ1-6; 8 nucleotides agree with TRBD1. The CDR3 contains 16 residues. With V trimmed by 4 bases and J by 10 bases, 13 bases remained unmatched. Germline loops: CDR1 SGHRS, CDR2 YFSETQ. DNA for the CDR3: TGCGCCAGCAGCCAAGGACAGGGTAGTGATCGGTCACCCCTCCACTTT. Amino acids: CASSQGQGSDRSPLHF.

The chain uses TRBV6-1 and TRBJ1-2; TRBD1 might be the D (5 bases). The CDR3 has 12 residues. The V gene lost 7 bases and the J gene lost 2 bases, with 8 bases spanning the gap. Germline lookup yields CDR1 MNHNS and CDR2 SASEGT. CDR3 in DNA: TGTGCCAGCACTCCAGGGAACTATGGCTACACCTTC. It yields the protein CASTPGNYGYTF.

The rearrangement links TRBV28 to TRBJ1-1; 8 bases line up with TRBD1. This CDR3 is 16 amino acids long. V shed 2 bases and J 4 bases; nucleotides not matched to a gene: 9. CDR1 MDHEN and CDR2 SYDVKM come from the germline V gene. This CDR3 is CASSLPQDREGTEAFF. DNA for the CDR3: TGTGCCAGCAGTTTACCACAGGACAGGGAGGGCACTGAAGCTTTCTTT.

The chain links TRBV7-9 to TRBJ1-1, with D possibly TRBD1 on 5 matching bases. The germline gives CDR1 SEHNR, CDR2 FQNEAQ (reference sequence). The CDR3 has 13 amino acids. Between the trimmed V and J ends, which lost 5 bases and 2 bases, there was a span of 9 bases. In DNA form, the CDR3 reads TGTGCCAGCAGCATCCAGGGAAACACTGAAGCTTTCTTT. Protein product: CASSIQGNTEAFF.

This rearrangement joins TRBV5-1 to TRBJ1-4; D is possibly TRBD1 (5 bases). The CDR3 runs 16 residues. Trimming took off 4 bases at V and 7 bases at J, with 20 bases between the two ends. Per the germline V gene, CDR1 is SGHRS and CDR2 is YFSETQ. For the CDR3, the DNA is TGCGCCAGCAGCCGGGCTCTAAGGGGCGCAGGTGAAAAACTGTTTTTT. Translation: CASSRALRGAGEKLFF.

This clone was picked up a small number of times. The chain has TRBV2 and TRBJ1-5; maybe TRBD1 (5 bases). Looked up from germline, CDR1 is SNHLY and CDR2 is FYNNEI. This CDR3 has 14 residues. Trimming stripped 6 bases from V and 0 bases from J, with 9 bases between. The CDR3 nucleotides read TGTGCCAGCAGATCGGACACTAGCAATCAGCCCCAGCATTTT. Encoded protein: CASRSDTSNQPQHF.

The V call is TRBV27, the J call TRBJ1-6; a possible D gene is TRBD1 (6 bases). Trimming left V 4 bases short and J 7 bases short, with 17 bases between. Germline V gene sequence: CDR1 MNHEY, CDR2 SMNVEV (reference sequence). The CDR3 is 16 amino acids. CDR3 bases: TGTGCCAGCAGTTCCCGCCAGACAGGCCGGAATTCACCCCTCCACTTT. The encoded protein is CASSSRQTGRNSPLHF.

The rearrangement joins TRBV6-5 to TRBJ1-1; D possibly corresponds to TRBD1 (6 bases). Trimming took 0 bases from V and 1 from J, leaving 12 bases between them. Germline CDR1 reads MNHEY; CDR2 reads SVGAGI. The CDR3 loop spans 16 amino acids. CDR3: CASSYSFLGGNTEAFF. CDR3 sequence (DNA): TGTGCCAGCAGTTACTCGTTCCTAGGGGGGAACACTGAAGCTTTCTTT.

The gene calls are TRBV18 and TRBJ2-1; a possible D gene is TRBD1 (6 bases). The V end lost 6 bases, the J end lost 1 base, and 16 bases lay between the germline ends. The CDR3 is 16 residues long. Germline CDR1 is KGHSH and CDR2 is LQKENI. CDR3 coding DNA: TGTGCCAGCTCTCCGAAAACGGACAGTTCCTACAATGAGCAGTTCTTC. Its translation: CASSPKTDSSYNEQFF.

This clone was seen more than once but under ten times. The chain recombines TRBV11-2 with TRBJ2-6; D might be TRBD1 (6 bases). The V end lost 2 bases, the J end lost 2 bases, and 19 bases lay between the germline ends. The CDR3 covers 19 residues. Germline CDR1 SGHAT, CDR2 FQNNGV. CDR3 sequence (DNA): TGTGCCAGCAGCTTAATAACGTGGACAGTATCACCTGGGGCCAACGTCCTGACTTTC. It codes for CASSLITWTVSPGANVLTF.

The V and J genes are TRBV19 and TRBJ2-4, with a tentative D call TRBD2 (5 bases). The CDR3 consists of 13 residues. Deletions cut 6 bases from V and 6 bases from J, with 12 bases between. Per the germline V gene, CDR1 is LNHDA and CDR2 is SQIVND (reference sequence). The CDR3 bases are TGTGCCAGTAGAGAGGGTACAAGAAACATTCAGTACTTC. Translation gives CASREGTRNIQYF.

This clone has more than one count but fewer than ten. This sequence joins TRBV4-1 and TRBJ1-3; 7 bases are shared with TRBD1. V lost 4 bases to trimming and J lost 4 bases; unmatched junction nucleotides: 7. Germline V lookup: CDR1 MGHRA, CDR2 YSYEKL. The CDR3 length is 15 residues. The CDR3 nucleotides are TGCGCCAGCAGCCTAGACAGGGCTCCAGGAAACACCATATATTTT. This codes for CASSLDRAPGNTIYF.

As to this clone: Sequence at one end of the junction differs from germline and may be a read error. The rearrangement links TRBV13 to TRBJ1-2; 10 bases are shared with TRBD1. There are 15 residues in the CDR3. CDR1 and CDR2 (germline): PRHDT, FYEKMQ (reference sequence). The CDR3 protein is CASSTRTGGLYGYPF. CDR3 DNA sequence: TGTGCCAGCAGCACCCGGACAGGGGGACTTTATGGCTACCCCTTC.

The J gene is TRBJ2-3, the V gene TRBV7-3, with D maybe TRBD1 (5 bases). Between the trimmed V and J ends, which lost 0 bases and 0 bases, there was a span of 16 bases. The CDR3 spans 18 residues. CDR1 and CDR2 (germline): SGHTA, FQGTGA. CDR3 coding DNA: TGTGCCAGCAGCTTAACGGGCAGGACAATTGCTAGCACAGATACGCAGTATTTT. Encoded protein: CASSLTGRTIASTDTQYF.

The V and J genes are TRBV11-2 and TRBJ2-7; a possible D gene is TRBD2 (6 bases). The CDR3 has 14 residues. Germline V CDR1 and CDR2: SGHAT, FQNNGV. Trimming took 2 bases from V and 3 from J, leaving 11 bases between them. The CDR3 reads CASSLNGGDYEQYF. DNA for the CDR3: TGTGCCAGCAGCTTAAATGGCGGGGACTACGAGCAGTACTTC.

This chain connects TRBV28 to TRBJ2-1; 12 bases line up with TRBD2. J was trimmed by 7 bases and V by 3 bases; bases with no gene match: 7. The CDR3 consists of 16 residues. CDR1 and CDR2 (germline): MDHEN, SYDVKM. In nucleotides, the CDR3 is TGTGCCAGCAGTTTCTTGACTAGCGGGGGTTTGAATGAGCAGTTCTTC. It encodes CASSFLTSGGLNEQFF.

CDR3 amino acids: CASSTGDVGPQHF. In nucleotides, the CDR3 is TGTGCCAGCTCAACAGGGGATGTCGGGCCCCAGCATTTT. V and J are TRBV18 and TRBJ1-5, with 7 bases lining up with TRBD1. CDR3 length: 13 amino acids. CDR1 is KGHSH and CDR2 is LQKENI in the germline V gene. With V trimmed by 5 bases and J by 9 bases, 7 bases remained unmatched.

V usage is TRBV20-1 and J usage is TRBJ1-1, with unresolved D. CDR3 length: 11 amino acids. V was clipped by 3 bases and J by 6 bases, with 8 bases between them. Looked up from germline, CDR1 is DFQATT and CDR2 is SNEGSKA (reference sequence). The CDR3 spells CSASRQAEAFF. The DNA of the CDR3 is TGCAGTGCTAGTCGGCAGGCTGAAGCTTTCTTT.

This clone showed up just once. V and J are TRBV5-1 and TRBJ2-7; D not certain. With 1 base removed from V and 0 bases from J, the gap between germline ends came to 11 bases. Germline values: CDR1 SGHRS, CDR2 YFSETQ. This CDR3 has 15 residues. The CDR3 bases are TGCGCCAGCAGCTTGCTCGACACAACCTCCTACGAGCAGTACTTC. The encoded protein is CASSLLDTTSYEQYF.

The chain couples TRBV19 to TRBJ2-5; a weak D match, TRBD1 (6 bases). Germline CDR1 and CDR2: LNHDA and SQIVND (reference sequence). CDR3 length: 16 residues. V dropped 6 bases and J dropped 2 bases, with 19 bases sitting between them. In DNA, the CDR3 is TGTGCCAGTAGCCTTCTGGGGGCCTCGGGGCAAGAGACCCAGTACTTC. It encodes CASSLLGASGQETQYF.

The rearrangement uses TRBV7-3 and TRBJ2-7; perhaps TRBD1 as D (5 bases). This CDR3 has 14 residues. V lost 3 bases and J lost 3, with 12 bases in between. CDR1 is SGHTA, CDR2 FQGTGA, per germline. The DNA for the CDR3 is TGTGCCAGCAGCTTGCAGGGATTCGGCTACGAGCAGTACTTC. It translates to CASSLQGFGYEQYF.

The V call is TRBV14, the J call TRBJ1-2; 12 nucleotides align to TRBD1. CDR3 length equals 16 residues. Germline CDR1 and CDR2: SGHDN and FVKESK. The V segment lost 3 bases and the J segment 7 bases; nucleotides outside the gene matches: 9. The CDR3 region is CASSQSGQGARRGYTF. Written as DNA, the CDR3 is TGTGCCAGCAGCCAGTCGGGACAGGGGGCGAGGCGTGGCTACACCTTC.

The V gene is TRBV29-1, the J gene TRBJ1-2; 7 nucleotides agree with TRBD1. Germline V gene lookup returns CDR1 SQVTM and CDR2 ANQGSEA. Losses at the gene ends were 3 bases for V and 0 bases for J; bases not matched to a gene: 7. CDR3 length: 15 residues. The CDR3 coding sequence is TGCAGCGTTGATTCCGGACAGGCGCCTAACTATGGCTACACCTTC. Translated, it gives CSVDSGQAPNYGYTF.

The rearrangement links TRBV5-6 to TRBJ2-7; 10 bases are a match to TRBD1. The CDR3 has 14 residues. Germline lookup yields CDR1 SGHDT and CDR2 YYEEEE. The V and J ends lost 5 bases and 2 bases, in that order; junction bases with no gene match: 4. The CDR3 sequence: CASRPGQGPYEQYF. CDR3 sequence (DNA): TGTGCCAGCAGACCGGGACAGGGGCCCTACGAGCAGTACTTC.

The chain carries TRBV7-2 and TRBJ2-3; 12 bases are shared with TRBD2. The germline V gene encodes CDR1 SGHTA and CDR2 FQGNSA. Trimming took 5 bases from V and 8 from J; bases not matched to a gene: 11. The CDR3 is made up of 16 amino acids. CDR3 DNA sequence: TGTGCCAGCAGCCCCGCTAGCGGGAGGGCTGGGGGTACGCAGTATTTT. Encoded protein: CASSPASGRAGGTQYF.